Below are 24 T cell receptor beta chains sequenced from a single sample in a study of beta chain features in type 1 diabetes. Reverse transcription of all isolated RNA meant that expressed TCRB transcripts were sequenced. Here immunoSEQ multiplex PCR was the method, and the copy in TCRdb shows in-frame clones only, minus some. The data hold 310,000 or so clones, with approximately 10% observed a single time. The specimen was naive CD4+ T cells from blood. These receptors all stem from a woman in her 30s in good health.

This chain uses TRBV21-1 with TRBJ2-7; the table assigns TRBD2, which was not confirmed against the DNA. TRBV21-1 is tagged as a pseudogene. This CDR3 has 16 amino acids. In DNA, the CDR3 is TGTGCCAGCAGCCTCAAGGGCGGGAGGGCCGCGTACGAGCAGTACTTC. Its protein is CASSLKGGRAAYEQYF.

V gene TRBV18 combines with J gene TRBJ2-7; possible D gene TRBD2, 6 bases. The CDR3 totals 16 residues. The V and J ends lost 5 bases and 3 bases respectively, with 20 bases between them. Germline CDR1 reads KGHSH; CDR2 reads LQKENI. The chain's CDR3 is CASSSGVTRGSYEQYF. In DNA, the CDR3 is TGTGCCAGCTCATCGGGGGTTACGAGGGGCAGCTACGAGCAGTACTTC.

The J gene is TRBJ2-1, the V gene TRBV9, with D perhaps matching TRBD2 (6 bases). The CDR3 has 12 amino acids. V lost 10 bases and J lost 10, with 18 bases in between. The V gene's germline CDR1 is SGDLS and CDR2 YYNGEE. CDR3 loop: CAGGTRPEEQFF. DNA for the CDR3: TGTGCCGGCGGGACGCGTCCCGAGGAGCAGTTCTTC.

This clone occurred a few times. V gene TRBV25-1 combines with J gene TRBJ2-1, with TRBD2 matching 9 bases. The germline gives CDR1 MGHDK, CDR2 SYGVNS. The CDR3 loop spans 16 amino acids. Trimming removed 0 bases from V and 7 bases from J; junction bases left unmatched: 7. CDR3 sequence: CASSEYGGRVLNEQFF. DNA of the CDR3: TGTGCCAGCAGTGAATATGGCGGGAGGGTCTTGAATGAGCAGTTCTTC.

V usage is TRBV9 and J usage is TRBJ2-5; 15 positions match TRBD2. The J call may be mistaken, given a closer DNA end match to TRBJ2-7. Germline V CDR1 and CDR2: SGDLS, YYNGEE. The CDR3 is 20 residues long. The chain's CDR3 is CASSPRSDWTSGRATGEQYF. The CDR3 bases are TGTGCCAGCAGCCCACGGAGTGATTGGACTAGCGGGAGGGCCACGGGCGAGCAGTACTTC.

V and J are TRBV13 and TRBJ1-4, with unresolved D. CDR1 and CDR2 from the germline V gene are PRHDT and FYEKMQ (reference sequence). The CDR3 spans 14 residues. Trimming cost V 0 bases and J 4 bases, with 6 bases left between them. CDR3 loop: CASSLGQYNEKLFF. The DNA for the CDR3 is TGTGCCAGCAGCTTAGGACAGTATAATGAAAAACTGTTTTTT.

This clone has only a few counts. The rearrangement links TRBV9 to TRBJ1-2; 7 bases fit TRBD1. Trimming removed 0 bases from V and 7 bases from J; junction bases left unmatched: 3. The CDR3 sequence is 13 residues long. Germline-derived CDR1 and CDR2 are SGDLS and YYNGEE. CDR3 amino acids: CASSVGQGGGYTF. The DNA of the CDR3 is TGTGCCAGCAGCGTAGGACAGGGAGGTGGCTACACCTTC.

This clone was seen a few times. The rearrangement links TRBV6-5 to TRBJ2-1; TRBD2 might be the D (5 bases). V was clipped by 7 bases and J by 5 bases, with 18 bases between them. The length of the CDR3 is 15 residues. CDR1 MNHEY and CDR2 SVGAGI come from the germline V gene. The CDR3 spells CASTERRRTNNEQFF. Written as DNA, the CDR3 is TGTGCCAGCACCGAACGGAGGAGAACCAACAATGAGCAGTTCTTC.

The gene calls are TRBV29-1 and TRBJ2-1, with D tentatively TRBD1 (5 bases). V lost 4 bases to trimming and J lost 1 base, with 17 bases between them. Germline V lookup: CDR1 SQVTM, CDR2 ANQGSEA. The CDR3 is 16 residues long. This chain's CDR3 is CSVGAKGRGSYNEQFF. In DNA form, the CDR3 reads TGCAGCGTTGGCGCGAAGGGTAGGGGATCCTACAATGAGCAGTTCTTC.

The genes are TRBV9 and TRBJ2-7, with D unresolved. This CDR3 is built from 15 residues. The ends were cut back, 0 bases at V and 0 bases at J, with 10 bases in the middle. Germline loops: CDR1 SGDLS, CDR2 YYNGEE. CDR3 sequence: CASSVDSRSSYEQYF. For the CDR3, the DNA is TGTGCCAGCAGCGTAGATAGCCGAAGCTCCTACGAGCAGTACTTC.

This clone showed up just a few times. The chain employs TRBV6-1 and TRBJ1-1, with D perhaps matching TRBD1 (5 bases). V shed 7 bases and J shed 1 base, with 13 bases lying between them. The CDR3 loop spans 14 amino acids. Germline V gene lookup returns CDR1 MNHNS and CDR2 SASEGT. CDR3 coding DNA: TGTGCCAGCATACCAGACAGACCGAACACTGAAGCTTTCTTT. Residues: CASIPDRPNTEAFF.

The rearrangement links TRBV18 to TRBJ2-1, with no clear D. The ends were cut back, 3 bases at V and 0 bases at J, with 12 bases in the middle. The CDR3 sequence is 16 residues long. Germline V gene data show CDR1 as KGHSH and CDR2 as LQKENI. DNA for the CDR3: TGTGCCAGCTCACCCCGCCCCCCCGGCTCCTACAATGAGCAGTTCTTC. It codes for CASSPRPPGSYNEQFF.

This clone was detected only a few times. The J gene is TRBJ2-5, the V gene TRBV7-2, with 8 bases fitting TRBD1. V gave up 3 bases and J gave up 4 bases; unmatched junction bases: 7. CDR3 length: 15 residues. Per germline, CDR1 SGHTA and CDR2 FQGNSA. The CDR3 sequence: CASSFRRGHRETQYF. DNA of the CDR3: TGTGCCAGCAGCTTCCGCAGGGGGCATCGAGAGACCCAGTACTTC.

The chain has TRBV28 and TRBJ1-1; the match to TRBD1 covers 10 bases. The germline gives CDR1 MDHEN, CDR2 SYDVKM. The trim removed 6 bases at V and 13 bases at J, leaving 8 bases unmatched. The CDR3 is made up of 12 amino acids. The CDR3 DNA sequence: TGTGCCAGCAGGATCGACAGGGGGCGGGATTTCTTT. It codes for CASRIDRGRDFF.

The chain carries TRBV30 and TRBJ2-7; D is undetermined. Germline loops: CDR1 GTSNPN, CDR2 SVGIG (reference sequence). The CDR3 is 14 residues long. Deletions cut 2 bases from V and 3 bases from J, with 14 bases between. CDR3 sequence (DNA): TGTGCCTGGAGTACCCCCCCACATTACTACGAGCAGTACTTC. Its protein is CAWSTPPHYYEQYF. Complete variable domain (other parts from reference TRBV30 and TRBJ2-7): SQTIHQWPATLVQPVGSPLSLECTVEGTSNPNLYWYRQAAGRGLQLLFYSVGIGQISSEVPQNLSASRPQDRQFILSSKKLLLSDSGFYLCAWSTPPHYYEQYFGPGTRLTVT.

This clone was observed a handful of times. The J gene is TRBJ2-2, the V gene TRBV28; 7 bases align to TRBD1. The length of the CDR3 is 15 residues. V lost 6 bases and J lost 1; bases outside the gene matches: 5. Germline V gene data show CDR1 as MDHEN and CDR2 as SYDVKM. The CDR3 coding sequence is TGTGCCAGCAGCTCAGGGGGTTTGAACACCGGGGAGCTGTTTTTT. Its translation is CASSSGGLNTGELFF. The entire variable domain, with the rest obtained from reference TRBV28 and TRBJ2-2, is as follows: DVKVTQSSRYLVKRTGEKVFLECVQDMDHENMFWYRQDPGLGLRLIYFSYDVKMKEKGDIPEGYSVSREKKERFSLILESASTNQTSMYLCASSSGGLNTGELFFGEGSRLTVL.

This clone appeared a few times. The genes are TRBV5-5 and TRBJ2-5, with 8 bases identical to TRBD2. CDR3 length equals 16 residues. Losses at the gene ends were 0 bases for V and 3 bases for J; bases not matched to a gene: 7. CDR1 is SGHKS, CDR2 YYEKEE, per germline (reference sequence). CDR3 coding DNA: TGTGCCAGCAGCTTGGGTCTAGGTAGCGGGGAAGAGACCCAGTACTTC. Translated, it gives CASSLGLGSGEETQYF. Using reference TRBV5-5 and TRBJ2-5 for the parts outside the CDR3, the full variable domain is DAGVTQSPTHLIKTRGQQVTLRCSPISGHKSVSWYQQVLGQGPQFIFQYYEKEERGRGNFPDRFSARQFPNYSSELNVNALLLGDSALYLCASSLGLGSGEETQYFGPGTRLLVL.

This clone showed up just a few times. The gene calls are TRBV4-2 and TRBJ1-4; tentatively, D is TRBD1 (5 bases). Trimming pared 0 bases from V and 8 bases from J, leaving 16 bases between. Germline loops: CDR1 LGHNA, CDR2 YNFKEQ. The CDR3 is 16 amino acids. The CDR3 bases are TGTGCCAGCAGCCAAGACCCCGCAGGGATGTACGAAAAACTGTTTTTT. Protein sequence: CASSQDPAGMYEKLFF.

The V and J genes are TRBV19 and TRBJ2-3; D remains unclear. The germline V gene has CDR1 LNHDA and CDR2 SQIVND (reference sequence). The CDR3 length is 14 residues. The V end lost 1 base, the J end lost 2 bases, and 7 bases lay between the germline ends. The CDR3 DNA reads TGTGCCAGTAGTATAGGAGTTTTCACAGATACGCAGTATTTT. Its protein is CASSIGVFTDTQYF.

This clone was seen only a few times. The chain employs TRBV7-2 and TRBJ2-1, with TRBD2 identical over 9 bases. J gave up 7 bases and V 8 bases, and 9 bases lay outside the gene matches. The germline V gene has CDR1 SGHTA and CDR2 FQGNSA. The CDR3 is 14 residues long. DNA of the CDR3: TGTGCCAGCTCCAAGCGGGAGGCGGGAAATGAGCAGTTCTTC. Its protein is CASSKREAGNEQFF.

This rearrangement joins TRBV5-1 to TRBJ1-4, with D possibly TRBD1 on 6 matching bases. The germline gives CDR1 SGHRS, CDR2 YFSETQ. Trimming removed 5 bases at V and 8 bases at J, with 16 bases between. The CDR3 loop spans 14 amino acids. For the CDR3, the DNA is TGCGCCAGCAGGACAAACAGGGAGGGAGAAAAACTGTTTTTT. It codes for CASRTNREGEKLFF.

The J gene is TRBJ2-5, the V gene TRBV5-4; 7 nucleotides line up with TRBD2. The trim removed 0 bases at V and 5 bases at J, leaving 7 bases unmatched. The germline gives CDR1 SGHNT, CDR2 YYREEE (reference sequence). This CDR3 comprises 15 residues. CDR3 coding DNA: TGTGCCAGCAGCTTGGTAGGGGAGGGCCGGGAGACCCAGTACTTC. Amino acids: CASSLVGEGRETQYF.

This clone occurred a few times. V gene TRBV5-6 combines with J gene TRBJ2-3, with a tentative D call TRBD2 (5 bases). The V and J ends lost 3 bases and 6 bases respectively, with 8 bases between them. CDR1 is SGHDT and CDR2 is YYEEEE in the germline V gene. This CDR3 has 12 amino acids. CDR3 in DNA: TGTGCCAGCAGCTGGGTAGCGGATACGCAGTATTTT. Amino acids: CASSWVADTQYF.

The J gene is TRBJ2-5, the V gene TRBV30; D uncertain. The V end was cut by 3 bases, the J end by 0 bases, with 5 bases between. The CDR3 runs 12 residues. Germline values: CDR1 GTSNPN, CDR2 SVGIG (reference sequence). The CDR3: CAWSTDQETQYF. In DNA, the CDR3 is TGTGCCTGGAGCACAGACCAAGAGACCCAGTACTTC.